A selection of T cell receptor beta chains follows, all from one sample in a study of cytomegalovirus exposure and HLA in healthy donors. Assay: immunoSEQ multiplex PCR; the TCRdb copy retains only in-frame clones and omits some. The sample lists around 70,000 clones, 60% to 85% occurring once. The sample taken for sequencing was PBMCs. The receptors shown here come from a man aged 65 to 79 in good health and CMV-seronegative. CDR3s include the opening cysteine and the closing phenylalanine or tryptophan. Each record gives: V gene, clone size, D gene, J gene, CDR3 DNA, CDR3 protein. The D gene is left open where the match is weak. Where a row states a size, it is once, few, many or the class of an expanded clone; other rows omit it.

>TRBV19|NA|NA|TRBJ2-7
TGTGCCAGTAGTGCGCCGGGACTTGGAGTCTACGAGCAGTACTTC
CASSAPGLGVYEQYF
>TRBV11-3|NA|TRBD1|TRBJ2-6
TGTGCCAGCAGCTTAGTACAGGGGCACGCTGGGGCCAACGTCCTGACTTTC
CASSLVQGHAGANVLTF
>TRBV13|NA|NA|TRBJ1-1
TGTGCCAGCAGCGGTGACAGGCACACTGAAGCTTTCTTT
CASSGDRHTEAFF
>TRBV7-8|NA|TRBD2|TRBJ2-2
TGTGCCAGCACAACGACTAGCGGGGTTGGGGAGCTGTTTTTT
CASTTTSGVGELFF
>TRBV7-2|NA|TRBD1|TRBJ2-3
TGTGCCAGCAGCTCGCAGGGGGCAGATACGCAGTATTTT
CASSSQGADTQYF
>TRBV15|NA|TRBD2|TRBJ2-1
TGTGCCACCAGCAGAGTGCGCGGGAGGGCCGGGTACAATGAGCAGTTCTTC
CATSRVRGRAGYNEQFF
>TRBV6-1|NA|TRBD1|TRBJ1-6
TGTGCCAGCAGTGCACAGGACAGGGAGGCCCTCCACTTT
CASSAQDREALHF
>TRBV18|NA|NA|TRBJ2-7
TGTGCCAGCTCACCCCAAACCTACGAGCAGTACTTC
CASSPQTYEQYF
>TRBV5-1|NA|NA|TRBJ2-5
TGCGCCAGCTGGTCCGGGATGGAGGGGGAGACCCAGTACTTC
CASWSGMEGETQYF
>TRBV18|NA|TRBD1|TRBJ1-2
TGTGCCAGCTCACCCCGGCAGGGGGGAGGCTACACCTTC
CASSPRQGGGYTF
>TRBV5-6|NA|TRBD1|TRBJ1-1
TGTGCCAGCAGCTTTTCCCCGGGACAGGCTGGTCACACTGAAGCTTTCTTT
CASSFSPGQAGHTEAFF
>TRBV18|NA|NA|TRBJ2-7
TGTGCCAGCTCACCACATCCTAAAACCTACGAGCAGTACTTC
CASSPHPKTYEQYF
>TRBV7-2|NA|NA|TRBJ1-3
TGTGCCAGCAGCGCCCAGACAGCAACACTTTCCTCTGGAAACACCATATATTTT
CASSAQTATLSSGNTIYF
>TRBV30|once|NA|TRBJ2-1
TGTGCCTGGAGCCCCTTAGACTCAGTCGGTGAGCAGTTCTTC
CAWSPLDSVGEQFF
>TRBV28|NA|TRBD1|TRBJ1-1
TGTGCCAGCAGACCGGGACAGGGGAAGGCTGAAGCTTTCTTT
CASRPGQGKAEAFF
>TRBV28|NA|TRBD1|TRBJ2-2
TGTGCCAGCAGTTCGGGACAGGGGGGGTCGGGGGAGCTGTTTTTT
CASSSGQGGSGELFF
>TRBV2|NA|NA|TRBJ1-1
TGTGCCAGCCTCAGGGTCACTGAAGCTTTCTTT
CASLRVTEAFF
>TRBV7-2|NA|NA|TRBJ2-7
TGTGCCAGCAGCTTCGGACAGGGAGGGTTCGAGCAGTACTTC
CASSFGQGGFEQYF
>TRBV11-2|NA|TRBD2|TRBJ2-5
TGTGCCAGCAGCGGGTGGGCGGGGGGCCAAGAGACCCAGTACTTC
CASSGWAGGQETQYF
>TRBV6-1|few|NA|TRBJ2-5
TGTGCCAGCAGTTACGGGGAGACCCAGTACTTC
CASSYGETQYF
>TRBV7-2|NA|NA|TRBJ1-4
TGTGCCAGCAGCTTACAGGCAACTAATGAAAAACTGTTTTTT
CASSLQATNEKLFF
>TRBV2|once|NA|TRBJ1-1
TGTGCCAGCACGAAGCACCAACCAATGAACACTGAAGCTTTCTTT
CASTKHQPMNTEAFF
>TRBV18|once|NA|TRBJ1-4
TGTGCCAGCTCACAGACAGGCAGGTCTCTGAATGAAAAACTGTTTTTT
CASSQTGRSLNEKLFF
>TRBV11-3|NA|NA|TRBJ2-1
TGTGCCAGCAGCGAAGGGACGGGGGAAGTGGGTGAGCAGTTCTTC
CASSEGTGEVGEQFF
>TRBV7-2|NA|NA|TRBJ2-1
TGTGCCAGCAGCTTAAATGGCGGTCTGGATTTGGATGAGCAGTTCTTC
CASSLNGGLDLDEQFF
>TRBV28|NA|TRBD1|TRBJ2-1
TGTGCCAGCAAGACACGGAGGACAGGGAAAGTCTATGAGCAGTTCTTC
CASKTRRTGKVYEQFF
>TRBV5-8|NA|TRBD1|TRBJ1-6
TGTGCCAGCAGCCCGGGACAGGGGGCACCGGTCCTCCACTTT
CASSPGQGAPVLHF
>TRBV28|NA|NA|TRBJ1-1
TGTGCCACCACGGGAAGAGTAACACCTGAAGCTTTCTTT
CATTGRVTPEAFF
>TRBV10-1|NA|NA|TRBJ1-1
TGCGCCAGCCCCCAGGCGGGCGAGAACACTGAAGCTTTCTTT
CASPQAGENTEAFF
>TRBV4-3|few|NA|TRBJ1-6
TGCGCCAGCAGCCAAGGTGGCAGAACTAATTCACCCCTCCACTTT
CASSQGGRTNSPLHF
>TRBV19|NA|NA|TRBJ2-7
TGTGCCAGTAGTCCCCGGACAGACCGCTACGAGCAGTACTTC
CASSPRTDRYEQYF
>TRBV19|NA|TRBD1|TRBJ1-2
TGTGCCAGTAGTCCCAGGACAGGGGATGGCTACACCTTC
CASSPRTGDGYTF
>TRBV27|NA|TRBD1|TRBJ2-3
TGTGCCAGCAGTTCTCGGACAGGGCGGGGTTCCACAGATACGCAGTATTTT
CASSSRTGRGSTDTQYF
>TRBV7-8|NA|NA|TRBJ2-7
TGTGCCAGCAGCCCCGGGGGCGGGAGAGGCTACGAGCAGTACTTC
CASSPGGGRGYEQYF
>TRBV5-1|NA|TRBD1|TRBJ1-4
TGCGCCAGCAGCTTGGCCAGGGGGCATGAAAAACTGTTTTTT
CASSLARGHEKLFF
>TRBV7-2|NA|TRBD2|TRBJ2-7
TGTGCCAGCAGCTTAGGAGAGGCGAGCGGGGCAACCTACGAGCAGTACTTC
CASSLGEASGATYEQYF
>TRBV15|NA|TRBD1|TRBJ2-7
TGTGCCACCAGCAGACGCCGGGACAGGAGCTACGAGCAGTACTTC
CATSRRRDRSYEQYF
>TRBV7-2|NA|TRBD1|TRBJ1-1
TGTGCCAGCAGCTTGGTCGAGACAGGGACGAACACTGAAGCTTTCTTT
CASSLVETGTNTEAFF
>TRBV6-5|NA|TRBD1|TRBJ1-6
TGTGCCAGCAGTGGAAGGACAGGGCCGAATTCACCCCTCCACTTT
CASSGRTGPNSPLHF
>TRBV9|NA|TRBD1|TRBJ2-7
TGTGCCAGCAGCACCCAGACAGGGAGCGAGCAGTACTTC
CASSTQTGSEQYF
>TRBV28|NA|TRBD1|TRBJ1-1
TGTGCCAGCAGTTTTAGACAGGGTGAAAGGAAAGCTTTCTTT
CASSFRQGERKAFF
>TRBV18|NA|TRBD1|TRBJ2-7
TGTGCCAGCCAGGCCGGGACAGGGGGCCCCTACGAGCAGTACTTC
CASQAGTGGPYEQYF
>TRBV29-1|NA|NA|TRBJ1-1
TGCAGCTCGGGGTGGGGGGGTGAAGCTTTCTTT
CSSGWGGEAFF
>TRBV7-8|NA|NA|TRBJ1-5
TGTGCCAGCAGCTTAGTGGCAGGGAAGGGGCAGCCCCAGCATTTT
CASSLVAGKGQPQHF
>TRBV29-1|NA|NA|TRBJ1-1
TGCAGCGCCGGACAGAACACTGAAGCTTTCTTT
CSAGQNTEAFF
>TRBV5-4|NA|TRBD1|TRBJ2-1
TGTGCCAGCAGCTGGGGACAGGAGTACAATGAGCAGTTCTTC
CASSWGQEYNEQFF
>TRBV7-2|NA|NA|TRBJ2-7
TGTGCCAGCAGCTTAGATAGGGGATACGAGCAGTACTTC
CASSLDRGYEQYF
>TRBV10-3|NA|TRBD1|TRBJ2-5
TGTGCCATCAGTGCGACAGGGGGCGGAGGACTAGGAGAGACCCAGTACTTC
CAISATGGGGLGETQYF
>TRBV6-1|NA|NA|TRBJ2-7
TGTGCCAGCAGTGAATTGGGGGGTTGGGAGCAGTACTTC
CASSELGGWEQYF
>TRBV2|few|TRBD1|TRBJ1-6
TGTGCCAGCAGGAGGGACAGTGGGGATTCACCCCTCCACTTT
CASRRDSGDSPLHF
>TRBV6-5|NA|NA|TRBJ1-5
TGTGCCAGCAGTTACTCGAGGGAGGTCAATCAGCCCCAGCATTTT
CASSYSREVNQPQHF
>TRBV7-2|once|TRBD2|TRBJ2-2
TGTGCCAGCAGCTTAGGTTTAGCGGGGGGGAACACCGGGGAGCTGTTTTTT
CASSLGLAGGNTGELFF
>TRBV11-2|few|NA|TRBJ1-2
TGTGCCAGCAGCTTGGGCAACTATGGCTACACCTTC
CASSLGNYGYTF
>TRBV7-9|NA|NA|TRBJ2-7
TGTGCCAGCAGCCCCAAATCCGGAGCCTACGAGCAGTACTTC
CASSPKSGAYEQYF
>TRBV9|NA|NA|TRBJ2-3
TGTGCCAGCAGCGTAGCCACAGGGCGCACAGATACGCAGTATTTT
CASSVATGRTDTQYF
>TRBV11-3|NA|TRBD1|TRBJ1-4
TGTGCCAGCAGCTTCCACCGGGACAGGGAACTGTTTTTT
CASSFHRDRELFF
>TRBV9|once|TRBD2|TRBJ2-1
TGTGCCAGCAGCGCTAGCGGGAGCTCCTACAATGAGCAGTTCTTC
CASSASGSSYNEQFF